The 19 T cell receptor beta chains presented below share a single source sample, sequenced in a study of blood T cell repertoires in COVID-19. Assay used: immunoSEQ multiplex PCR; TCRdb lists only in-frame clones, some missing. The sample shows some 130,000 clones, 80% to 85% of them seen only once. Sequenced material: PBMCs or T cells enriched from blood (not recorded which). The source is a man in his forties with acute COVID-19.

The chain links TRBV3-1 (or the pseudogene TRBV3-2) to TRBJ1-6, with D perhaps matching TRBD1 (6 bases). Germline values: CDR1 LGHDT, CDR2 YNNKEL (reference sequence). This CDR3 has 17 residues. V was clipped by 1 base and J by 0 bases, with 10 bases between them. As DNA, the CDR3 is TGTGCCAGCAGCCAAGTCCAGGGGAGCTCCTATAATTCACCCCTCCACTTT. Translation gives CASSQVQGSSYNSPLHF.

Only a few counts were recorded for this clone. The chain uses TRBV30 and TRBJ1-1; possibly TRBD1 for D (5 bases). Germline V gene sequence: CDR1 GTSNPN, CDR2 SVGIG (reference sequence). The germline V and J ends were trimmed by 4 bases and 0 bases, with 9 bases remaining between them. This CDR3 is built from 13 residues. The CDR3 here is CAWNRNVNTEAFF. The CDR3 DNA is TGTGCCTGGAACAGGAATGTGAACACTGAAGCTTTCTTT. Full variable domain (missing parts from reference TRBV30 and TRBJ1-1): SQTIHQWPATLVQPVGSPLSLECTVEGTSNPNLYWYRQAAGRGLQLLFYSVGIGQISSEVPQNLSASRPQDRQFILSSKKLLLSDSGFYLCAWNRNVNTEAFFGQGTRLTVV.

This chain connects TRBV24-1 to TRBJ1-5; 7 nucleotides align to TRBD1. Germline values: CDR1 KGHDR, CDR2 SFDVKD. V dropped 3 bases and J dropped 3; count of bases not matched to a gene: 4. This CDR3 has 15 amino acids. The CDR3 coding sequence is TGTGCCACCAGTGATGGGACAGATTTCAATCAGCCCCAGCATTTT. The encoded protein is CATSDGTDFNQPQHF.

In its sample, this clone was seen a few times. J is TRBJ1-3 and V is TRBV7-8, with unresolved D. CDR1 and CDR2 from the germline V gene are SGHVS and FQNEAQ. This CDR3 has 16 amino acids. The V end lost 1 base, the J end lost 2 bases, and 12 bases lay between the germline ends. The CDR3 DNA sequence: TGTGCCAGCAGCTTAGATTCCCCAGGAACTGGAAACACCATATATTTT. Amino acid sequence: CASSLDSPGTGNTIYF.

J is TRBJ2-2 and V is TRBV11-3; TRBD2 matches at 12 bases. V lost 1 base, J lost 6 bases, and 3 bases stayed unmatched. CDR3 length: 16 amino acids. Germline values: CDR1 SGHNT, CDR2 YENEEA. The CDR3 region is CASSLASGRAAGELFF. The CDR3 DNA reads as TGTGCCAGCAGCTTAGCTAGCGGGAGGGCCGCCGGGGAGCTGTTTTTT.

The chain recombines TRBV6-6 with TRBJ1-1; a weak D match, TRBD1 (5 bases). This CDR3 has 15 amino acids. V was trimmed by 4 bases and J by 4 bases, leaving 16 bases between them. Germline V gene data show CDR1 as MNHNY and CDR2 as SVGAGI (reference sequence). CDR3 in amino acids: CASSSATGGGTEAFF. In DNA form, the CDR3 reads TGTGCCAGCAGTTCCGCGACGGGCGGGGGCACTGAAGCTTTCTTT.

The chain carries TRBV24-1 and TRBJ2-1; no reliable D call. Trimming cost V 9 bases and J 5 bases, with 13 bases left between them. The CDR3 has 13 residues. Germline CDR1 is KGHDR and CDR2 is SFDVKD. The CDR3 sequence: CATSKPGDNEQFF. The CDR3, as DNA: TGTGCCACCTCAAAACCGGGTGACAATGAGCAGTTCTTC.

This clone was seen only once. V usage is TRBV29-1 and J usage is TRBJ1-5; the D gene is possibly TRBD1 (5 bases). Per the germline V gene, CDR1 is SQVTM and CDR2 is ANQGSEA. The CDR3 is made up of 13 amino acids. V lost 1 base and J lost 5, with 9 bases in between. The CDR3 spells CSVEVARDQPQHF. The CDR3 bases are TGCAGCGTTGAAGTCGCCAGGGATCAGCCCCAGCATTTT.

This chain uses TRBV7-2 with TRBJ1-3, with D unresolved. CDR1 SGHTA and CDR2 FQGNSA come from the germline V gene. The CDR3 runs to 15 residues. V was clipped by 6 bases and J by 0 bases, with 12 bases between them. This chain's CDR3 is CASSPSVSSGNTIYF. The CDR3 DNA follows: TGTGCCAGCAGTCCTTCGGTGAGCTCTGGAAACACCATATATTTT. The full variable domain, in which reference TRBV7-2 and TRBJ1-3 provide the parts outside the CDR3, is GAGVSQSPSNKVTEKGKDVELRCDPISGHTALYWYRQSLGQGLEFLIYFQGNSAPDKSGLPSDRFSAERTGGSVSTLTIQRTQQEDSAVYLCASSPSVSSGNTIYFGEGSWLTVV.

The rearrangement uses TRBV29-1 and TRBJ1-6, with TRBD1 as a possible D gene (5 bases). The CDR3 sequence is 11 residues long. Trimming left V 8 bases short and J 13 bases short, with 15 bases between. The germline CDR1 and CDR2 sequences are SQVTM and ANQGSEA. The CDR3 is CSLLGGYPLHF. Here the CDR3 DNA reads TGCAGCCTCCTTGGGGGGTATCCCCTCCACTTT.

The chain is built from TRBV5-1 and TRBJ2-7; 11 bases line up with TRBD2. Trimming removed 1 base from V and 4 bases from J; junction bases left unmatched: 4. The CDR3 extends over 15 amino acids. Germline CDR1 and CDR2: SGHRS and YFSETQ. CDR3 sequence (DNA): TGCGCCAGCAGCTTGAGACTAGCGGGAAATTACGAGCAGTACTTC. Amino acids: CASSLRLAGNYEQYF.

This clone showed up just a few times. The V and J genes are TRBV5-6 and TRBJ1-2; TRBD1 might be the D (6 bases). From germline, CDR1 is SGHDT and CDR2 YYEEEE. The V gene lost 7 bases and the J gene lost 2 bases, with 12 bases spanning the gap. There are 13 residues in the CDR3. CDR3 region: CASLGQFNYGYTF. The CDR3, as DNA: TGTGCCAGCCTCGGACAGTTCAACTATGGCTACACCTTC.

The chain has TRBV10-3 and TRBJ2-1, with a possible D match to TRBD2 (7 bases). Germline V gives CDR1 ENHRY, CDR2 SYGVKD. The CDR3 runs 15 residues. Between the trimmed V and J ends, which lost 1 base and 9 bases, there was a span of 16 bases. DNA of the CDR3: TGTGCCATCAGTGAGTATCGGGGAGGGACATTTGAGCAGTTCTTC. It codes for CAISEYRGGTFEQFF.

The V and J genes are TRBV4-1 and TRBJ2-5; 9 bases fit TRBD1. CDR1 is MGHRA and CDR2 is YSYEKL in the germline V gene. The J segment lost 4 bases and the V segment lost 2 bases, leaving 8 bases of the junction unmatched. The CDR3 contains 16 residues. CDR3 protein: CASSQPTGGERETQYF. The CDR3 DNA is TGCGCCAGCAGCCAACCTACAGGGGGCGAACGAGAGACCCAGTACTTC.

At least ten counts were recorded for this clone. The chain recombines TRBV11-2 with TRBJ2-5, with D possibly matching TRBD1 (5 bases). Germline V lookup: CDR1 SGHAT, CDR2 FQNNGV. V was pared by 5 bases and J by 4 bases, with 14 bases between. This CDR3 is built from 14 residues. In nucleotides, the CDR3 is TGTGCCAGCAGCCCAGCAGGGTCCCGAGAGACCCAGTACTTC. Encoded protein: CASSPAGSRETQYF.

V and J are TRBV4-3 and TRBJ2-2; TRBD2 matches 7 bases. V shed 3 bases and J 2 bases; nucleotides not matched to a gene: 3. CDR3 size: 15 residues. Germline loops: CDR1 LGHNA, CDR2 YSLEER. CDR3 sequence: CASSQGLINTGELFF. The CDR3 DNA sequence: TGCGCCAGCAGCCAGGGACTAATTAACACCGGGGAGCTGTTTTTT.

This clone was detected only a few times. This chain connects TRBV19 to TRBJ2-1; TRBD2 agrees at 11 bases. Trimming removed 3 bases from V and 7 bases from J; junction bases left unmatched: 8. This CDR3 has 16 residues. From germline, CDR1 is LNHDA and CDR2 SQIVND (reference sequence). The CDR3 spells CASSIVTSGDLNEQFF. Here the CDR3 DNA reads TGTGCCAGTAGTATTGTGACTAGCGGGGACTTGAATGAGCAGTTCTTC.

This clone has only one observation. The chain combines TRBV5-1 with TRBJ1-4; 10 bases are shared with TRBD1. CDR1 is SGHRS and CDR2 is YFSETQ in the germline V gene. This CDR3 is 18 amino acids long. Trimming removed 1 base from V and 3 bases from J; junction bases left unmatched: 9. CDR3 residues: CASSLIPGQGISNEKLFF. The CDR3 nucleotides are TGCGCCAGCAGCTTGATACCGGGACAGGGGATATCTAATGAAAAACTGTTTTTT.

The V and J genes are TRBV6-6 and TRBJ1-5; weak D call: TRBD1 (6 bases). CDR3 length equals 13 residues. V shed 10 bases and J shed 4 bases, with 14 bases lying between them. Germline lookup yields CDR1 MNHNY and CDR2 SVGAGI (reference sequence). The CDR3 here is CAIQQGGNQPQHF. As DNA, the CDR3 is TGTGCCATCCAACAGGGAGGGAATCAGCCCCAGCATTTT.